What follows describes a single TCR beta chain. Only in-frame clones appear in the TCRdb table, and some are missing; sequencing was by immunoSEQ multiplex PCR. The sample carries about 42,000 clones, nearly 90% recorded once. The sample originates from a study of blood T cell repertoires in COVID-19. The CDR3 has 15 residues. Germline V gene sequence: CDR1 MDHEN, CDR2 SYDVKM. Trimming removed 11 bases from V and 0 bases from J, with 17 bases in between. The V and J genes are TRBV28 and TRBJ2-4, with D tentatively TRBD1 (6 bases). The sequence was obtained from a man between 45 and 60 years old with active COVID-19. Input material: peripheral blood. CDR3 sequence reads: CASGTSELAKNIQYF. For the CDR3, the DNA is TGTGCCTCAGGGACATCTGAACTAGCCAAAAACATTCAGTACTTC. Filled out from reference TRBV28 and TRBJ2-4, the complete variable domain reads DVKVTQSSRYLVKRTGEKVFLECVQDMDHENMFWYRQDPGLGLRLIYFSYDVKMKEKGDIPEGYSVSREKKERFSLILESASTNQTSMYLCASGTSELAKNIQYFGAGTRLSVL.